These 18 T cell receptor beta chains were sequenced from one sample in a study of T cells in Graves' hyperthyroidism and ophthalmopathy (dated by TCRdb to the late 2010s). The library came from multiplex PCR. This sample was sequenced with an Illumina HiSeq 2000. The TCR beta CDR3 regions were amplified from RNA transcripts. The first round of RT-PCR for the TCR CDR3 was performed with the HTBI primer set and the Qiagen OneStep RT-PCR kit. TCRdb redid the processing of the public reads, applying fastp at Q25 and MiXCR, and retained in-frame beta chains. All rows with the same CDR3 protein become a single entry with the most common DNA and genes. For this sample the table gives hundreds of thousands of distinct CDR3 sequences, of which over 35% were detected only once. In total, the top ten clones hold around 10% of the sample. The sample was blood. These receptors were collected from a man between 18 and 35 years old with Graves' hyperthyroidism.

V gene TRBV29-1 combines with J gene TRBJ2-7, with TRBD1 identical over 9 bases. V was clipped by 3 bases and J by 6 bases; unmatched bases: 6. This CDR3 region has 13 residues. Germline values: CDR1 SQVTM, CDR2 ANQGSEA. CDR3 in amino acids: CSVEEGQGSEQYF. The CDR3 bases are TGCAGCGTTGAGGAAGGACAGGGGAGCGAGCAGTACTTC.

This clonotype came up many times. The J gene is TRBJ2-5, the V gene TRBV7-9; possible D gene TRBD1, 6 bases. The CDR3 is made up of 14 amino acids. The germline V and J ends were trimmed by 7 bases and 4 bases, with 16 bases remaining between them. CDR1 is SEHNR and CDR2 is FQNEAQ in the germline V gene (reference sequence). CDR3 residues: CASNPPGAPETQYF. The CDR3 nucleotides read TGTGCCAGCAACCCTCCAGGGGCACCAGAGACCCAGTACTTC.

The chain is built from TRBV30 and TRBJ2-7; D gene unclear. The germline V and J ends were trimmed by 0 bases and 3 bases, with 9 bases remaining between them. Germline lookup yields CDR1 GTSNPN and CDR2 SVGIG (reference sequence). The CDR3 covers 13 residues. As DNA, the CDR3 is TGTGCCTGGAGTGTAGGACGCGTCTACGAGCAGTACTTC. Protein product: CAWSVGRVYEQYF.

The chain uses TRBV12-3 or TRBV12-4 and TRBJ2-2; D call uncertain. The CDR3 has 15 residues. V was trimmed by 5 bases and J by 0 bases, leaving 10 bases between them. CDR3 DNA: TGTGCCAGCAGTGGCCCCAACGCGAACACCGGGGAGCTGTTTTTT. Amino acids: CASSGPNANTGELFF.

This clonotype was seen many times. V usage is TRBV11-2 and J usage is TRBJ1-1, with TRBD1 matching 7 bases. This CDR3 has 14 amino acids. Germline V lookup: CDR1 SGHAT, CDR2 FQNNGV. J gave up 0 bases and V 5 bases, and 3 bases lay outside the gene matches. The CDR3 loop reads CASSADRVNTEAFF. CDR3 nucleotides: TGTGCCAGCAGCGCCGACAGGGTGAACACTGAAGCTTTCTTT.

As for this clonotype: The junction departs from the called germline gene at one end, perhaps through a read error. J is TRBJ2-5 and V is TRBV7-8; D remains unclear. The CDR3 has 14 residues. Germline loops: CDR1 SGHVS, CDR2 FQNEAQ. The CDR3: CASTPPGLQEAQYF. CDR3 DNA sequence: TGTGCCAGCACCCCACCGGGTTTACAAGAGGCCCAGTACTTC.

This clonotype was detected many times. The chain is built from TRBV29-1 and TRBJ1-3; D is unresolved. CDR3 length equals 13 residues. CDR1 and CDR2 from the germline V gene are SQVTM and ANQGSEA. With 7 bases removed from V and 0 bases from J, the gap between germline ends came to 10 bases. CDR3 DNA: TGCAGCGCCGCCTTGGGCTCTGGAAACACCATATATTTT. This encodes CSAALGSGNTIYF.

The rearrangement joins TRBV5-1 to TRBJ2-7, with 15 bases identical to TRBD2. Unmatched junction bases numbered 8, after V lost 4 bases and J lost 0 bases. The CDR3 is 18 residues long. Germline CDR1 reads SGHRS; CDR2 reads YFSETQ. CDR3 amino acids: CASSLPGLAGGSSYEQYF. CDR3 nucleotides: TGCGCCAGCAGCCTTCCGGGACTAGCGGGGGGTAGCTCCTACGAGCAGTACTTC.

This clonotype has at least ten counts. The V call is TRBV19, the J call TRBJ1-1, with D unresolved. Germline V gene lookup returns CDR1 LNHDA and CDR2 SQIVND (reference sequence). The V end lost 1 base, the J end lost 7 bases, and 19 bases lay between the germline ends. The CDR3 is 16 amino acids. As DNA, the CDR3 is TGTGCCAGTAGTATAGGGGCAGGATCGCTGCCAGGTGAAGCTTTCTTT. The encoded protein is CASSIGAGSLPGEAFF.

The CDR3 coding sequence is TGCGCCAGCAGCCCTCCGGACGGCAGCTATAATGAAAAACTGTTTTTT. Amino acid sequence: CASSPPDGSYNEKLFF. V usage is TRBV4-1 and J usage is TRBJ1-4; D is ambiguous. The V gene's germline CDR1 is MGHRA and CDR2 YSYEKL. The CDR3 covers 16 residues. Trimming took 4 bases from V and 4 from J, leaving 16 bases between them.

The chain recombines TRBV29-1 with TRBJ1-4; TRBD1 matches at 10 bases. Germline assignment: CDR1 SQVTM and CDR2 ANQGSEA. V was pared by 7 bases and J by 10 bases, with 0 bases of the junction left unmatched. This CDR3 is built from 10 residues. Written as DNA, the CDR3 is TGCAGCGGGACAGGGGGAAAACTGTTTTTT. This codes for CSGTGGKLFF.

This clonotype has at least ten counts. V and J are TRBV7-2 and TRBJ2-5, with unresolved D. This CDR3 has 12 residues. The V and J ends lost 1 base and 7 bases respectively, with 7 bases between them. The germline gives CDR1 SGHTA, CDR2 FQGNSA. CDR3 in DNA: TGTGCCAGCAGCTTAGAACTGGTGACCCAGTACTTC. Translation gives CASSLELVTQYF.

V is TRBV9 and J is TRBJ2-5; the match to TRBD1 covers 9 bases. CDR1 is SGDLS and CDR2 is YYNGEE in the germline V gene. The trim removed 2 bases at V and 4 bases at J, leaving 6 bases unmatched. The CDR3 consists of 15 residues. CDR3 sequence (DNA): TGTGCCAGCAGCGTGGTGCCGGGACAGGGAGAGACCCAGTACTTC. Translation gives CASSVVPGQGETQYF.

Comments on this clonotype: This could be a read error, since a much larger clone is one nucleotide away. The chain couples TRBV29-1 to TRBJ2-5, with D perhaps TRBD1 (5 bases). V was cut by 6 bases and J by 3 bases, with 5 bases left in between. CDR3 length: 10 amino acids. CDR1 and CDR2 (germline): SQVTM, ANQGSEA. CDR3 nucleotides: TGCAGCGTACAGGAAGAGACCCAGTACTTC. Its protein is CSVQEETQYF. Full variable domain (remainder filled in from reference TRBV29-1 and TRBJ2-5): SAVISQKPSRDICQRGTSLTIQCQVDSQVTMMFWYRQQPGQSLTLIATANQGSEATYESGFVIDKFPISRPNLTFSTLTVSNMSPEDSSIYLCSVQEETQYFGPGTRLLVL.

The rearrangement joins TRBV10-1 to TRBJ1-1; the D gene is possibly TRBD1 (6 bases). V lost 0 bases and J 5 bases, leaving 13 bases between the germline ends. The CDR3 has 15 residues. Germline CDR1 and CDR2: WNHNN and SYGVQD (reference sequence). CDR3 sequence: CASSESTQGITEAFF. The DNA for the CDR3 is TGCGCCAGCAGTGAGTCGACACAGGGTATTACTGAAGCTTTCTTT.

This chain uses TRBV15 with TRBJ1-5, with a possible D match to TRBD1 (6 bases). The CDR3 is made up of 12 amino acids. Looked up from germline, CDR1 is LNHNV and CDR2 is YYDKDF (reference sequence). Trimming stripped 2 bases from V and 11 bases from J, with 10 bases between. The CDR3 DNA follows: TGTGCCACCAGCAGATTGGACAGCTCCCAGCATTTT. Protein product: CATSRLDSSQHF.

The chain recombines TRBV29-1 with TRBJ2-7; no clear D. V was pared by 3 bases and J by 7 bases, with 10 bases between. The length of the CDR3 is 11 residues. Looked up from germline, CDR1 is SQVTM and CDR2 is ANQGSEA. The CDR3 spells CSVDLGNEQYF. The CDR3 DNA follows: TGCAGCGTTGATCTAGGAAATGAGCAGTACTTC.

V and J are TRBV29-1 and TRBJ1-2; the D gene is possibly TRBD1 (5 bases). Trimming removed 0 bases from V and 5 bases from J, with 10 bases in between. This CDR3 is 13 amino acids long. Germline lookup yields CDR1 SQVTM and CDR2 ANQGSEA. The CDR3 DNA reads TGCAGCGTTGAAGATAGGGGAGGTTATGGCTACACCTTC. This gives the protein CSVEDRGGYGYTF.